This T cell receptor (beta chain) was documented in a study of T cell changes during pregnancy in multiple sclerosis (dated by TCRdb to between 2018 and 2021). Context from the whole study: The study looked at changes in the T cell repertoire across pregnancy in women with multiple sclerosis.

Including cysteine and phenylalanine, the CDR3 has 15 amino acids. The CDR3 DNA has 45 bases and is translated from base 1. Per the germline V gene, SGHTA is the CDR1 and FQGNSA is the CDR2. The V end gives up 5 bases and the J end 0 bases, leaving 6 bases in the junction not matched to a gene. Comment on this clone: Its antigen has not been determined. Base qualities are not at hand, and no much larger clone is one base apart.

The library was generated by the immunoSEQ multiplex PCR assay. TCRdb re-hosts the immuneACCESS table, in-frame sequences only. Its copies lack some clones; in the studies checked, an unresolved V gene accounts for under half of them, and the cause for the rest is not known. This sample has 55,000 to 85,000 clones in its table, and around nine tenths of those were observed once. The top ten hold about 1% of the sample. The receptor was isolated from a female donor with multiple sclerosis, enrolled in a pregnancy study. Recombination joined TRBV7-2 with TRBJ2-7, with 8 bases matching TRBD2. The sample in question was peripheral blood, obtained in the third trimester of pregnancy. The DNA sequence follows: TGTGCCAGCAGCCCCCGGGGGGGACTCTCCTACGAGCAGTACTTC. Protein translation: CASSPRGGLSYEQYF.